The source of this T cell receptor (beta chain) is a study of blood T cell repertoires in COVID-19. Overall study context: The United States, Italy and Spain provided the acute and convalescent COVID-19 samples. PBMCs, B-cell-depleted T cells, or T cells provided the cDNA or gDNA that made up the material.

CDR1 and CDR2 from the germline V gene are SGHRS and YFSETQ. Germline trimming cut 8 bases from V and 2 bases from J; bases unmatched to any gene: 5. The CDR3 extends over 15 amino acids. As processed by the authors: Scientists estimated how many nucleated cells there were by amplifying reference gene primers. This table comes from immunoSEQ multiplex PCR, and its TCRdb copy is limited to in-frame clones, with some not included. From that table come the V and J calls and clone size; the DNA was used to work out D and trimming. The repertoire includes approximately 99,000 clones, less than 90% of them detected once, and 2% sits in the top ten.

This receptor was taken from a man between 65 and 80 years old with active or convalescent COVID-19. The sequencing sample was made of peripheral blood. The chain is built from TRBV5-1 and TRBJ2-3; TRBD2 aligns across 13 bases. Here the CDR3 DNA reads TGCGCCAGTGGGACTAGCGGGGCCCCCACAGATACGCAGTATTTT. Translated: CASGTSGAPTDTQYF.